A single sample is the source of the 21 T cell receptor beta chains below, sequenced in a study of blood T cell repertoires in COVID-19. TCRdb's table, derived via immunoSEQ multiplex PCR, lists solely in-frame clones and lacks some. The data contain 85,000 to 110,000 clones, roughly 84% of them singletons. What was sequenced was peripheral blood. The receptor set was obtained from a human donor in a cohort sampled during active COVID-19.

This clone was observed a single time. CDR3 amino acids: CASSEVPGQRTDTQYF. The CDR3 bases are TGTGCCAGCAGTGAAGTGCCGGGACAGCGCACAGATACGCAGTATTTT. The chain has TRBV6-1 and TRBJ2-3; 7 bases agree with TRBD1. Germline V gene lookup returns CDR1 MNHNS and CDR2 SASEGT. J gave up 1 base and V 1 base, and 5 bases lay outside the gene matches. The CDR3 runs to 16 residues.

This CDR3 reads CASSPTPAADTQYF. The CDR3 DNA follows: TGTGCCAGCTCACCGACACCAGCAGCAGATACGCAGTATTTT. The V gene is TRBV18, the J gene TRBJ2-3; the D is unclear. Germline loops: CDR1 KGHSH, CDR2 LQKENI. Trimming removed 3 bases from V and 4 bases from J, with 11 bases in between. CDR3 size: 14 residues.

This sequence joins TRBV2 and TRBJ2-1; 9 bases fit TRBD2. V gave up 5 bases and J gave up 1 base; unmatched junction bases: 6. In germline, CDR1 is SNHLY, CDR2 FYNNEI. The CDR3 extends over 16 amino acids. The CDR3: CASSNSLAGSYNEQFF. The CDR3 DNA is TGTGCCAGCAGTAATAGTCTAGCGGGATCCTACAATGAGCAGTTCTTC.

V usage is TRBV24-1 and J usage is TRBJ2-3, with D possibly being TRBD1 (5 bases). Trimming removed 1 base at V and 5 bases at J, with 12 bases between. The CDR3 has 15 amino acids. From germline, CDR1 is KGHDR and CDR2 SFDVKD. The CDR3 is CATSDFGAYKDTQYF. The CDR3 region has the DNA TGTGCCACCAGTGATTTTGGGGCCTATAAAGATACGCAGTATTTT.

V is TRBV6-5 and J is TRBJ1-3, with 9 nucleotides matching TRBD1. The CDR3 runs 14 residues. Trimming removed 5 bases from V and 3 bases from J; junction bases left unmatched: 2. The germline CDR1 and CDR2 sequences are MNHEY and SVGAGI. In nucleotides, the CDR3 is TGTGCCAGCAGTCCGGACAGGGGTGGAAACACCATATATTTT. This gives the protein CASSPDRGGNTIYF.

This clone is a singleton in its sample. The chain has TRBV11-2 and TRBJ2-2; tentatively, D is TRBD1 (6 bases). V lost 2 bases to trimming and J lost 3 bases, with 16 bases between them. CDR1 SGHAT and CDR2 FQNNGV come from the germline V gene. There are 17 residues in the CDR3. In DNA, the CDR3 is TGTGCCAGCAGCTTAACTCTAAGAGACAGGCACACCGGGGAGCTGTTTTTT. Translating gives CASSLTLRDRHTGELFF.

The chain joins TRBV6-5 to TRBJ2-1; 7 bases fit TRBD2. The CDR3 runs to 15 residues. Germline assignment: CDR1 MNHEY and CDR2 SVGAGI. V lost 7 bases to trimming and J lost 7 bases; unmatched junction nucleotides: 13. The CDR3 loop reads CASNQRAGGSNEQFF. The CDR3, as DNA: TGTGCCAGCAACCAGCGGGCCGGGGGGTCGAATGAGCAGTTCTTC.

The chain is built from TRBV7-9 and TRBJ2-1; D call uncertain. CDR3 length equals 12 residues. Trimming removed 1 base from V and 6 bases from J, with 4 bases in between. Germline-derived CDR1 and CDR2 are SEHNR and FQNEAQ (reference sequence). The CDR3 bases are TGTGCCAGCAGCTTAGTCTTCAATGAGCAGTTCTTC. Protein sequence: CASSLVFNEQFF.

This chain links TRBV3-1 (or the pseudogene TRBV3-2) with TRBJ2-1; D remains unclear. This CDR3 is 15 amino acids long. V lost 1 base and J lost 0, with 7 bases in between. Germline V gene sequence: CDR1 LGHDT, CDR2 YNNKEL (reference sequence). In DNA form, the CDR3 reads TGTGCCAGCAGCCAAGTACAGATCTCCTACAATGAGCAGTTCTTC. The encoded protein is CASSQVQISYNEQFF.

The chain is built from TRBV5-1 and TRBJ1-2, with 8 bases lining up with TRBD1. The CDR3 has 15 amino acids. V lost 4 bases to trimming and J lost 4 bases; unmatched junction nucleotides: 9. Germline assignment: CDR1 SGHRS and CDR2 YFSETQ. Here the CDR3 DNA reads TGCGCCAGCAGCGGAGACAGGGGCGTGGGCTATGGCTACACCTTC. This codes for CASSGDRGVGYGYTF. The variable domain in full, with the rest retrieved from reference TRBV5-1 and TRBJ1-2, is KAGVTQTPRYLIKTRGQQVTLSCSPISGHRSVSWYQQTPGQGLQFLFEYFSETQRNKGNFPGRFSGRQFSNSRSEMNVSTLELGDSALYLCASSGDRGVGYGYTFGSGTRLTVV.

In this sample, this clone turned up a few times. The CDR3 here is CASSPGVSSYEQYF. The CDR3 DNA is TGTGCCAGTAGCCCAGGGGTGAGCTCCTACGAGCAGTACTTC. The rearrangement links TRBV19 to TRBJ2-7; weak D call: TRBD1 (6 bases). Germline V gene lookup returns CDR1 LNHDA and CDR2 SQIVND (reference sequence). Deletions cut 6 bases from V and 0 bases from J, with 12 bases between. CDR3 length: 14 residues. Variable domain in full (rest from reference TRBV19 and TRBJ2-7): DGGITQSPKYLFRKEGQNVTLSCEQNLNHDAMYWYRQDPGQGLRLIYYSQIVNDFQKGDIAEGYSVSREKKESFPLTVTSAQKNPTAFYLCASSPGVSSYEQYFGPGTRLTVT.

The rearrangement joins TRBV28 to TRBJ2-3, with 7 bases identical to TRBD2. Germline V lookup: CDR1 MDHEN, CDR2 SYDVKM. This CDR3 has 17 amino acids. Trimming took 3 bases from V and 3 from J; bases not matched to a gene: 12. CDR3 nucleotide sequence: TGTGCCAGCAGTTTTTGGCGGGAGTTTTTTTGGACAGATACGCAGTATTTT. This codes for CASSFWREFFWTDTQYF.

This clone was observed once. The rearrangement joins TRBV9 to TRBJ1-1, with D possibly TRBD1 on 5 matching bases. This CDR3 has 16 residues. V lost 4 bases and J lost 4, with 20 bases in between. CDR1 SGDLS and CDR2 YYNGEE come from the germline V gene. This chain's CDR3 is CASSPSPRVVGTEAFF. The CDR3 DNA reads TGTGCCAGCAGCCCCTCCCCCAGGGTCGTCGGCACTGAAGCTTTCTTT.

J is TRBJ2-5 and V is TRBV5-1, with 8 bases identical to TRBD2. Germline assignment: CDR1 SGHRS and CDR2 YFSETQ. CDR3 length: 18 amino acids. Losses at the gene ends were 1 base for V and 5 bases for J; bases not matched to a gene: 16. CDR3 bases: TGCGCCAGCAGCTTGATCCGGGAAGGCGGGCCGGGAGGGGAGACCCAGTACTTC. This codes for CASSLIREGGPGGETQYF.

This chain joins TRBV5-1 and TRBJ2-7, with D perhaps TRBD1 (6 bases). The V and J ends lost 4 bases and 3 bases respectively, with 11 bases between them. This CDR3 contains 13 residues. Germline CDR1 is SGHRS and CDR2 is YFSETQ. The CDR3 region has the DNA TGCGCCAGCAGCACCAGGGGTGACTACGAGCAGTACTTC. This encodes CASSTRGDYEQYF. Based on the CDR3 plus reference TRBV5-1 and TRBJ2-7, the full variable domain is KAGVTQTPRYLIKTRGQQVTLSCSPISGHRSVSWYQQTPGQGLQFLFEYFSETQRNKGNFPGRFSGRQFSNSRSEMNVSTLELGDSALYLCASSTRGDYEQYFGPGTRLTVT.

The chain recombines TRBV7-9 with TRBJ2-3, with 7 positions matching TRBD2. CDR3 length: 17 residues. CDR1 and CDR2 from the germline V gene are SEHNR and FQNEAQ (reference sequence). Unmatched junction bases numbered 12, after V lost 4 bases and J lost 2 bases. The CDR3 DNA follows: TGTGCCAGCAGCTCCCCGTCAAGCGGGGCTTTCACAGATACGCAGTATTTT. Its translation is CASSSPSSGAFTDTQYF.

The rearrangement joins TRBV6-1 to TRBJ2-5; D not certain. From germline, CDR1 is MNHNS and CDR2 SASEGT. Trimming left V 2 bases short and J 1 base short, with 5 bases between. The CDR3 has 13 residues. CDR3 sequence: CASSEILQETQYF. CDR3 sequence (DNA): TGTGCCAGCAGTGAAATTCTCCAAGAGACCCAGTACTTC.

A few counts support this clone. This chain connects TRBV24-1 to TRBJ2-3, with a tentative D call TRBD2 (6 bases). Trimming cost V 5 bases and J 1 base, with 15 bases left between them. This CDR3 region has 16 residues. The germline V gene has CDR1 KGHDR and CDR2 SFDVKD. The CDR3 nucleotides read TGTGCCACCAGTGCCCTGGGGAGGTTCGGCACAGATACGCAGTATTTT. Translated: CATSALGRFGTDTQYF.

The chain is built from TRBV19 and TRBJ1-6; TRBD1 matches 10 bases. CDR1 is LNHDA and CDR2 is SQIVND in the germline V gene (reference sequence). The CDR3 sequence is 17 residues long. The V gene end was trimmed by 3 bases and the J gene end by 8 bases; junction bases not matched to a gene: 10. This chain's CDR3 is CASSIGTGEYRDSPLHF. CDR3 nucleotides: TGTGCCAGTAGTATTGGGACAGGGGAATATCGGGATTCACCCCTCCACTTT.

This chain connects TRBV5-1 to TRBJ1-2; D possibly corresponds to TRBD1 (6 bases). The V end lost 1 base, the J end lost 8 bases, and 12 bases lay between the germline ends. The CDR3 runs to 13 residues. Germline-derived CDR1 and CDR2 are SGHRS and YFSETQ. The CDR3 nucleotides are TGCGCCAGCAGCTTGTACAGGGCGGAAGGCTACACCTTC. Translation: CASSLYRAEGYTF.

The V gene is TRBV9, the J gene TRBJ1-5; D unresolved. The CDR3 covers 18 residues. Germline V gene data show CDR1 as SGDLS and CDR2 as YYNGEE. Trimming pared 0 bases from V and 5 bases from J, leaving 21 bases between. CDR3 sequence (DNA): TGTGCCAGCAGCGTAGGCGGGTGTATTCGGAGAATCTATCAGCCCCAGCATTTT. Its protein is CASSVGGCIRRIYQPQHF.